The following is a T cell receptor beta chain sequence with its context. There are 12 residues in the CDR3. Trimming left V 2 bases short and J 6 bases short, with 7 bases between. CDR1 and CDR2 (germline): SGHVS, FQNEAQ. Assay: immunoSEQ multiplex PCR; the TCRdb copy retains only in-frame clones and omits some. The table includes around 270,000 clones, less than 90% detected once. This sample stems from a study of blood T cell repertoires in COVID-19. About the study: Whether acute or convalescent, the COVID-19 samples came from the United States, Italy and Spain.

The TCR comes from a man in his 60s with acute or convalescent COVID-19. Sequenced sample: peripheral blood. The J gene is TRBJ2-5, the V gene TRBV7-8; D gene unclear. The CDR3 is CASSLTSQTQYF. The CDR3 coding sequence is TGTGCCAGCAGCTTAACTTCTCAGACCCAGTACTTC.